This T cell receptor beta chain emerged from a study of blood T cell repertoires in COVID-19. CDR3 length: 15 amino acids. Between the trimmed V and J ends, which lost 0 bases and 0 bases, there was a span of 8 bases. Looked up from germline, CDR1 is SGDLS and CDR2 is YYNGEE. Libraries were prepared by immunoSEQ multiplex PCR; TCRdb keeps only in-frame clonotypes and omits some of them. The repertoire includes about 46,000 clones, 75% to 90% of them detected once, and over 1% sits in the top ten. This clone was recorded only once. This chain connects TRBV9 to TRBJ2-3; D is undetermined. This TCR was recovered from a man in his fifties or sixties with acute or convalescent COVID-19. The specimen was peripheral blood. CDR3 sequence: CASSVGQRSTDTQYF. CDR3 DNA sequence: TGTGCCAGCAGCGTAGGGCAGAGGAGCACAGATACGCAGTATTTT.